These 12 T cell receptor beta chains originate from one sample sequenced in a study of cytomegalovirus exposure and HLA in healthy donors. The PCR employed 60 Vbeta primers together with 13 Jbeta primers. Some clones are missing from TCRdb's copy, which holds only in-frame ones; the method was immunoSEQ multiplex PCR. In the table there are about 180,000 clones, over 70% of which are singletons. The sample taken for sequencing was PBMCs. These receptors were collected from a young man in good health and CMV-seronegative.

This chain links TRBV7-9 with TRBJ2-5; 14 nucleotides agree with TRBD2. The DNA end is a closer match to TRBJ2-7, so the J assignment may be wrong. CDR1 and CDR2 from the germline V gene are SEHNR and FQNEAQ (reference sequence). This CDR3 comprises 15 residues. The CDR3 loop reads CASSSGTSGSYEQYF. CDR3 DNA sequence: TGTGCCAGCAGCTCCGGGACTAGCGGGAGCTACGAGCAGTACTTC.

The chain carries TRBV29-1 and TRBJ2-7, with 9 bases identical to TRBD2. The CDR3 has 14 residues. The germline gives CDR1 SQVTM, CDR2 ANQGSEA. Trimming at V came to 6 bases and at J to 2 bases, leaving 8 bases not matched to a gene. The CDR3 loop is CSVVVAGAPYEQYF. The CDR3 bases are TGCAGCGTCGTTGTAGCGGGAGCCCCCTACGAGCAGTACTTC.

The chain uses TRBV27 and TRBJ2-1; perhaps TRBD2 as D (6 bases). Deletions cut 3 bases from V and 4 bases from J, with 10 bases between. This CDR3 spans 14 amino acids. Germline CDR1 MNHEY, CDR2 SMNVEV (reference sequence). CDR3 DNA sequence: TGTGCCAGCAGTTTGTCTGGGGGGTACAATGAGCAGTTCTTC. Amino acid sequence: CASSLSGGYNEQFF.

This chain connects TRBV5-6 to TRBJ2-7; the match to TRBD2 covers 7 bases. This CDR3 is built from 14 residues. Looked up from germline, CDR1 is SGHDT and CDR2 is YYEEEE. Germline trimming cut 0 bases from V and 1 base from J; bases unmatched to any gene: 1. CDR3 protein: CASSLGLASYEQYF. CDR3 nucleotide sequence: TGTGCCAGCAGCTTGGGACTAGCATCCTACGAGCAGTACTTC.

The rearrangement links TRBV30 to TRBJ2-5; TRBD2 matches at 10 bases. Germline CDR1 GTSNPN, CDR2 SVGIG (reference sequence). V was pared by 3 bases and J by 5 bases, with 3 bases of the junction left unmatched. The CDR3 runs to 13 residues. The CDR3, as DNA: TGTGCCTGGAGCGGACTAGCGGCGGAGACCCAGTACTTC. It is translated as CAWSGLAAETQYF.

The rearrangement uses TRBV5-1 and TRBJ2-5, with TRBD2 identical over 8 bases. TRBJ2-7 matches the DNA end more closely, so the J call is doubtful. The CDR3 consists of 16 residues. The germline gives CDR1 SGHRS, CDR2 YFSETQ. CDR3 nucleotide sequence: TGCGCCAGCAGCAGAATCTCCGGGACTAGTTTGCGCGAGCAGTACTTC. It specifies CASSRISGTSLREQYF.

This chain connects TRBV11-2 to TRBJ1-6; D is undetermined. CDR1 and CDR2 (germline): SGHAT, FQNNGV. The CDR3 covers 13 residues. Trimming took 5 bases from V and 9 from J, leaving 11 bases between them. The chain's CDR3 is CASSQRAGSPLHF. The CDR3 DNA follows: TGTGCCAGCAGCCAACGTGCGGGTTCACCCCTCCACTTT.

This chain connects TRBV19 to TRBJ2-6; possibly TRBD1 for D (6 bases). The germline V gene encodes CDR1 LNHDA and CDR2 SQIVND (reference sequence). CDR3 length: 18 amino acids. Trimming removed 8 bases from V and 3 bases from J, with 23 bases in between. In DNA, the CDR3 is TGTGCCAGTCCCCCCCGTACCAGGGGTAGAGGTGGGGCCAACGTCCTGACTTTC. Translated, it gives CASPPRTRGRGGANVLTF.

The chain has TRBV5-1 and TRBJ2-7, with a tentative D call TRBD2 (6 bases). The CDR3 extends over 14 amino acids. Germline values: CDR1 SGHRS, CDR2 YFSETQ. V was pared by 0 bases and J by 6 bases, with 13 bases between. DNA for the CDR3: TGCGCCAGCAGCTTGGGAGGGGAGGTAGGCGAGCAGTACTTC. As protein: CASSLGGEVGEQYF.

The table lists this clone with a count of one. V and J are TRBV29-1 and TRBJ2-1, with TRBD1 matching over 7 bases. The CDR3 spans 14 residues. Germline trimming cut 4 bases from V and 5 bases from J; bases unmatched to any gene: 8. Germline-derived CDR1 and CDR2 are SQVTM and ANQGSEA. The CDR3 DNA follows: TGCAGCGTTGTTTTGACCAGGGGGAACAATGAGCAGTTCTTC. The encoded protein is CSVVLTRGNNEQFF.

This chain uses TRBV29-1 with TRBJ2-3, with 8 bases fitting TRBD1. CDR3 length equals 13 residues. From germline, CDR1 is SQVTM and CDR2 ANQGSEA. V lost 4 bases to trimming and J lost 2 bases; unmatched junction nucleotides: 2. The CDR3 DNA reads TGCAGCGTTGGGACAGGGATCACAGATACGCAGTATTTT. This gives the protein CSVGTGITDTQYF.

The V gene is TRBV7-9, the J gene TRBJ1-3; D is unclear. The germline V and J ends were trimmed by 5 bases and 6 bases, with 20 bases remaining between them. Germline CDR1 SEHNR, CDR2 FQNEAQ (reference sequence). There are 16 residues in the CDR3. The CDR3 DNA sequence: TGTGCCAGCAGCCTCCTCTTGGCAGATCCGCCAAACACCATATATTTT. It is translated as CASSLLLADPPNTIYF.